Each of the 32 T cell receptor beta chains below was sequenced from the same sample in a study of T cell responses to AZD1222 COVID-19 vaccine (dated by TCRdb to the early 2020s). The library was made by the immunoSEQ multiplex PCR assay. Entries here come from immuneACCESS through TCRdb and include only in-frame sequences with V and J called. Some clones fail to appear in such tables; in the studies checked, an unresolved V gene covers under half of the shortfall, and the cause of the remainder is unknown. This sample is represented by fewer than 150,000 clones; approximately 85% of them were singletons. The leading ten clones occupy 4.5% to 7% of the sample. The time point tag for this specimen amounts to: about 28 days (+/-7) after the second vaccine dose. Sequencing used peripheral blood, obtained 28 days after the second AZD1222 dose. The receptors here all came from an adult who received the AZD1222 COVID-19 vaccine.

The V call is TRBV6-5, the J call TRBJ1-2; D remains unclear. Trimming removed 6 bases from V and 0 bases from J, with 8 bases in between. Germline CDR1 and CDR2: MNHEY and SVGAGI. CDR3 length: 13 amino acids. The CDR3 protein is CASRADSNYGYTF. In nucleotides, the CDR3 is TGTGCCAGCAGAGCCGATTCTAACTATGGCTACACCTTC.

This clone was seen only a few times. The chain carries TRBV6-1 and TRBJ2-7, with a tentative D call TRBD1 (6 bases). The germline gives CDR1 MNHNS, CDR2 SASEGT. The CDR3 length is 16 residues. V lost 1 base and J lost 2, with 15 bases in between. This chain's CDR3 is CASSEVWGQGPYEQYF. The CDR3 nucleotides read TGTGCCAGCAGTGAAGTATGGGGGCAGGGTCCCTACGAGCAGTACTTC.

This chain connects TRBV6-5 to TRBJ1-1; D unresolved. The V gene lost 0 bases and the J gene lost 6 bases, with 14 bases spanning the gap. The germline CDR1 and CDR2 sequences are MNHEY and SVGAGI. CDR3 length: 15 amino acids. DNA for the CDR3: TGTGCCAGCAGTTACTCGTGGGGAGGGCTATCTGAAGCTTTCTTT. It codes for CASSYSWGGLSEAFF.

The CDR3 is CASIGGRGFVTDTQYF. The CDR3 bases are TGTGCCAGCATAGGGGGCCGGGGGTTTGTGACAGATACGCAGTATTTT. V usage is TRBV28 and J usage is TRBJ2-3; tentative D call: TRBD1 (7 bases). Between the trimmed V and J ends, which lost 7 bases and 3 bases, there was a span of 20 bases. CDR3 size: 16 residues. Germline loops: CDR1 MDHEN, CDR2 SYDVKM.

The gene calls are TRBV11-1 and TRBJ1-6, with TRBD1 identical over 7 bases. V was clipped by 5 bases and J by 10 bases; unmatched bases: 5. CDR3 length: 13 amino acids. From germline, CDR1 is SGHAT and CDR2 FQDESV (reference sequence). DNA of the CDR3: TGTGCCAGCAGCGGACAGGAGCAGTCACCCCTCCACTTT. It codes for CASSGQEQSPLHF.

The chain joins TRBV7-9 to TRBJ1-2, with a tentative D call TRBD1 (5 bases). V shed 5 bases and J shed 1 base, with 14 bases lying between them. Germline V gives CDR1 SEHNR, CDR2 FQNEAQ (reference sequence). This CDR3 region has 15 residues. This CDR3 reads CASSASDTNNYGYTF. CDR3 DNA: TGTGCCAGCAGCGCCTCGGACACAAATAACTATGGCTACACCTTC.

The chain carries TRBV9 and TRBJ2-2; D is possibly TRBD1 or TRBD2 (5 bases each). The germline V gene has CDR1 SGDLS and CDR2 YYNGEE. The CDR3 loop spans 15 amino acids. The ends were cut back, 4 bases at V and 5 bases at J, with 15 bases in the middle. CDR3 in amino acids: CASSPRGEGTGELFF. The CDR3 region has the DNA TGTGCCAGCAGCCCCCGAGGAGAGGGGACCGGGGAGCTGTTTTTT.

The chain employs TRBV7-9 and TRBJ1-2, with unresolved D. This CDR3 is 13 amino acids long. Germline assignment: CDR1 SEHNR and CDR2 FQNEAQ (reference sequence). Trimming left V 7 bases short and J 4 bases short, with 13 bases between. Here the CDR3 DNA reads TGTGCCAGCACCCCAAGGAGTGGCTATGGCTACACCTTC. Encoded protein: CASTPRSGYGYTF.

The chain combines TRBV7-2 with TRBJ1-3, with a weak D call TRBD2 (5 bases). The better agreement between TRBJ2-2 and the DNA end casts doubt on the J call. The CDR3 runs to 16 residues. The germline V gene encodes CDR1 SGHTA and CDR2 FQGNSA. Here the CDR3 reads CASSLGAGVTTGELFF. In DNA, the CDR3 is TGTGCCAGCAGCTTAGGGGCCGGGGTGACGACCGGGGAGCTGTTTTTT.

There are a few counts of this clone. The rearrangement joins TRBV4-1 to TRBJ2-2; TRBD2 matches 8 bases. The ends lost 3 bases at V and 0 bases at J; junction bases unmatched: 6. Germline V CDR1 and CDR2: MGHRA, YSYEKL. The CDR3 spans 17 residues. CDR3 DNA: TGCGCCAGCAGCCACCCCACGGGAGGGGCGAACACCGGGGAGCTGTTTTTT. Its translation: CASSHPTGGANTGELFF.

The chain employs TRBV4-1 and TRBJ1-5; the match to TRBD1 covers 9 bases. The CDR3 runs to 16 residues. CDR1 and CDR2 from the germline V gene are MGHRA and YSYEKL. J was trimmed by 0 bases and V by 1 base; bases with no gene match: 1. In DNA form, the CDR3 reads TGCGCCAGCAGCCAAGGGGGACAGGGTAGCAATCAGCCCCAGCATTTT. This encodes CASSQGGQGSNQPQHF.

This rearrangement joins TRBV5-1 to TRBJ1-1, with D perhaps TRBD1 (5 bases). The V end was cut by 0 bases, the J end by 0 bases, with 9 bases between. Germline CDR1 and CDR2: SGHRS and YFSETQ. The CDR3 loop spans 15 amino acids. The CDR3 bases are TGCGCCAGCAGCTTGGTCGACAGACTGAACACTGAAGCTTTCTTT. Protein sequence: CASSLVDRLNTEAFF.

The chain recombines TRBV5-6 with TRBJ1-3, with a weak D call TRBD1 (6 bases). The CDR3 runs 14 residues. Trimming took 2 bases from V and 4 from J, leaving 10 bases between them. Germline CDR1 reads SGHDT; CDR2 reads YYEEEE. The CDR3 reads CASSFGRGGNTIYF. The CDR3 DNA reads TGTGCCAGCAGCTTCGGCAGGGGAGGAAACACCATATATTTT.

This clone was counted a single time. This chain joins TRBV7-2 and TRBJ1-5; D gene unclear. The CDR3 has 14 amino acids. Germline CDR1 and CDR2: SGHTA and FQGNSA. Trimming removed 6 bases at V and 6 bases at J, with 15 bases between. CDR3 amino acids: CASRMKGPGQPQHF. CDR3 nucleotide sequence: TGTGCCAGCAGGATGAAAGGGCCCGGTCAGCCCCAGCATTTT.

The chain couples TRBV13 to TRBJ2-3; D possibly corresponds to TRBD2 (7 bases). Deletions cut 4 bases from V and 5 bases from J, with 19 bases between. Per the germline V gene, CDR1 is PRHDT and CDR2 is FYEKMQ (reference sequence). The CDR3 is 16 residues long. CDR3 sequence (DNA): TGTGCCAGCAGCTCCAGAGGGGCAGGGGAGGGAGATACGCAGTATTTT. Its protein product is CASSSRGAGEGDTQYF.

The gene calls are TRBV24-1 and TRBJ1-1, with 8 nucleotides matching TRBD1. The CDR3 loop spans 15 amino acids. Unmatched junction bases numbered 6, after V lost 2 bases and J lost 5 bases. Germline V gives CDR1 KGHDR, CDR2 SFDVKD. This chain's CDR3 is CATSDSRGPGTEAFF. In DNA form, the CDR3 reads TGTGCCACCAGTGATTCCAGGGGGCCAGGGACTGAAGCTTTCTTT.

This clone has only one observation. The chain is built from TRBV23-1 and TRBJ2-1; TRBD1 agrees at 10 bases. TRBV23-1 has ORF status, its function being uncertain. The CDR3 length is 15 residues. V dropped 0 bases and J dropped 9; count of bases not matched to a gene: 5. The CDR3 region is CASSQSGQGYCEQFF. As DNA, the CDR3 is TGCGCCAGCAGTCAATCGGGACAGGGGTACTGTGAGCAGTTCTTC.

The chain uses TRBV9 and TRBJ1-2, with no clear D. Trimming removed 4 bases from V and 7 bases from J, with 11 bases in between. Germline V gene sequence: CDR1 SGDLS, CDR2 YYNGEE. There are 12 residues in the CDR3. The CDR3 nucleotides are TGTGCCAGCAGCTCATTGGCGGGTGGCTACACCTTC. The encoded protein is CASSSLAGGYTF. Drawing the rest from reference TRBV9 and TRBJ1-2, the complete variable domain is DSGVTQTPKHLITATGQRVTLRCSPRSGDLSVYWYQQSLDQGLQFLIQYYNGEERAKGNILERFSAQQFPDLHSELNLSSLELGDSALYFCASSSLAGGYTFGSGTRLTVV.

The chain joins TRBV3-1 (or the pseudogene TRBV3-2) to TRBJ1-4; D is uncertain. CDR1 and CDR2 from the germline V gene are LGHDT and YNNKEL (reference sequence). V gave up 3 bases and J gave up 7 bases, with 24 bases separating them. This CDR3 has 18 amino acids. CDR3 sequence reads: CASSHFAGIPSISEKLFF. For the CDR3, the DNA is TGTGCCAGCAGCCACTTTGCTGGGATTCCGAGTATTAGTGAAAAACTGTTTTTT.

The chain uses TRBV9 and TRBJ2-1, with 10 bases aligning to TRBD2. Germline CDR1 and CDR2: SGDLS and YYNGEE. CDR3 length: 18 amino acids. V shed 0 bases and J 7 bases; nucleotides not matched to a gene: 13. For the CDR3, the DNA is TGTGCCAGCAGCGTAGGGGTCCAAGGTAGCGGGAGGACGAATGAGCAGTTCTTC. This codes for CASSVGVQGSGRTNEQFF.

V is TRBV28 and J is TRBJ1-5; 10 nucleotides match TRBD1. The CDR3 has 16 residues. Germline V CDR1 and CDR2: MDHEN, SYDVKM. J gave up 6 bases and V 5 bases, and 10 bases lay outside the gene matches. Written as DNA, the CDR3 is TGTGCCAGCAGTCCACCCGGGACAGGGGTCATTCAGCCCCAGCATTTT. This gives the protein CASSPPGTGVIQPQHF.

The J gene is TRBJ1-2, the V gene TRBV7-2; no firm D call. The CDR3 contains 14 residues. V gave up 5 bases and J gave up 3 bases, with 13 bases separating them. The V gene's germline CDR1 is SGHTA and CDR2 FQGNSA. The chain's CDR3 is CASSARSGDYGYTF. CDR3 bases: TGTGCCAGCAGCGCGCGTAGTGGGGACTATGGCTACACCTTC. Combining the CDR3 with reference TRBV7-2 and TRBJ1-2 gives the whole variable domain GAGVSQSPSNKVTEKGKDVELRCDPISGHTALYWYRQSLGQGLEFLIYFQGNSAPDKSGLPSDRFSAERTGGSVSTLTIQRTQQEDSAVYLCASSARSGDYGYTFGSGTRLTVV.

The chain combines TRBV27 with TRBJ1-1; a weak D match, TRBD1 (6 bases). Looked up from germline, CDR1 is MNHEY and CDR2 is SMNVEV (reference sequence). CDR3 length: 17 amino acids. V lost 5 bases and J 5 bases, leaving 24 bases between the germline ends. The CDR3 region has the DNA TGTGCCAGCAGTCACCTTTACAGGGTGAAGACCTCTACTGAAGCTTTCTTT. Its translation is CASSHLYRVKTSTEAFF.

The chain has TRBV6-5 and TRBJ2-7; D remains unclear. Germline V gene lookup returns CDR1 MNHEY and CDR2 SVGAGI. V was pared by 2 bases and J by 4 bases, with 3 bases between. This CDR3 has 11 residues. CDR3 region: CASSYPYEQYF. The CDR3 DNA reads as TGTGCCAGCAGTTACCCTTACGAGCAGTACTTC.

J is TRBJ1-5 and V is TRBV11-3; tentative D call: TRBD1 (5 bases). Germline V gene data show CDR1 as SGHNT and CDR2 as YENEEA. The CDR3 sequence is 13 residues long. Trimming took off 0 bases at V and 11 bases at J, with 11 bases between the two ends. The CDR3 DNA follows: TGTGCCAGCAGCTTAGATCACCAGGGAGCCCAGCATTTT. This translates into CASSLDHQGAQHF.

The V call is TRBV12-3 or TRBV12-4, the J call TRBJ2-7; tentative D call: TRBD2 (6 bases). The CDR3 consists of 13 residues. Trimming pared 3 bases from V and 2 bases from J, leaving 8 bases between. In nucleotides, the CDR3 is TGTGCCAGCAGTTTCGGGAGTGCCTACGAGCAGTACTTC. Protein product: CASSFGSAYEQYF.

This chain joins TRBV21-1 and TRBJ2-3. TRBV21-1 is a listed pseudogene. This CDR3 comprises 17 residues. The CDR3 loop reads CASSGPAGGLRVDTQYF. In DNA form, the CDR3 reads TGTGCCAGCAGCGGACCAGCCGGGGGCCTGCGGGTTGATACGCAGTATTTT.

J is TRBJ1-5 and V is TRBV28, with 7 bases aligning to TRBD1. Germline V gene lookup returns CDR1 MDHEN and CDR2 SYDVKM. This CDR3 is built from 15 residues. With V trimmed by 5 bases and J by 0 bases, 4 bases remained unmatched. CDR3 sequence reads: CASSPGTVSNQPQHF. The CDR3 DNA is TGTGCCAGCAGTCCAGGGACAGTTAGCAATCAGCCCCAGCATTTT.

This clone was seen more than once but under ten times. The V gene is TRBV11-3, the J gene TRBJ1-3; no definite D call. The CDR3 contains 15 residues. Germline assignment: CDR1 SGHNT and CDR2 YENEEA. Trimming left V 2 bases short and J 1 base short, with 9 bases between. CDR3 nucleotide sequence: TGTGCCAGCAGCTTAAGACCTGAGTCTGGAAACACCATATATTTT. Amino acids: CASSLRPESGNTIYF.

The chain combines TRBV5-1 with TRBJ2-6, with TRBD1 as a possible D gene (6 bases). The CDR3 spans 14 residues. With 8 bases removed from V and 0 bases from J, the gap between germline ends came to 9 bases. Germline lookup yields CDR1 SGHRS and CDR2 YFSETQ. The CDR3 sequence is CASTGNSGANVLTF. The CDR3 DNA reads TGCGCCAGTACAGGGAACTCTGGGGCCAACGTCCTGACTTTC.

The chain is built from TRBV7-3 and TRBJ2-3, with 7 bases identical to TRBD2. Germline-derived CDR1 and CDR2 are SGHTA and FQGTGA. The CDR3 covers 14 residues. Trimming cost V 5 bases and J 4 bases; bases outside gene matches: 6. The CDR3 DNA reads as TGTGCCAGCAGCCCCGGGACTAAGGCAGATACGCAGTATTTT. Translated, it gives CASSPGTKADTQYF.

The chain recombines TRBV25-1 with TRBJ1-1; maybe TRBD1 (5 bases). Deletions cut 4 bases from V and 4 bases from J, with 19 bases between. Germline V gene sequence: CDR1 MGHDK, CDR2 SYGVNS. The CDR3 contains 16 residues. CDR3 loop: CASSVAGALGGTEAFF. The CDR3 DNA reads TGTGCCAGCAGTGTTGCAGGAGCCCTTGGGGGCACTGAAGCTTTCTTT. The whole variable domain, remainder taken from reference TRBV25-1 and TRBJ1-1, is EADIYQTPRYLVIGTGKKITLECSQTMGHDKMYWYQQDPGMELHLIHYSYGVNSTEKGDLSSESTVSRIRTEHFPLTLESARPSHTSQYLCASSVAGALGGTEAFFGQGTRLTVV.